This T cell receptor beta chain was recorded in a study of T cells in Graves' hyperthyroidism and ophthalmopathy. Study-wide findings and caveats: The model predicted ophthalmopathy a median around six months before onset.

The diagnoses drew upon clinical symptoms, serum thyroxine and TRAb, thyroid ultrasound and orbital computed tomography. The PBMCs had their origin in 10 ml of fresh peripheral blood. Remarks on this clonotype: No antigen is known for it.

It was RNA transcripts that yielded the amplified TCR beta CDR3 regions. HTBI primers were used for first-round RT-PCR of the TCR CDR3. TCRdb re-derived calls from the multiplex PCR reads in MiXCR, one entry per CDR3 protein. The sample includes hundreds of thousands of distinct CDR3 sequences, 12% to 15% of them seen just once. CDR1 is GTSNPN, CDR2 SVGIG, per germline (reference sequence). The CDR3 has 14 amino acids. Losses at the gene ends were 4 bases for V and 7 bases for J; bases not matched to a gene: 7. V is TRBV30 and J is TRBJ1-6, with 7 bases aligning to TRBD1. The sequence was obtained from a woman aged 40 to 49 with Graves' ophthalmopathy. Sequenced input: blood. The CDR3, as DNA: TGTGCCTGGACGGACGACAGGGAGAATTCACCCCTCCACTTT. This translates into CAWTDDRENSPLHF. Supplemented by reference TRBV30 and TRBJ1-6, the full variable domain reads SQTIHQWPATLVQPVGSPLSLECTVEGTSNPNLYWYRQAAGRGLQLLFYSVGIGQISSEVPQNLSASRPQDRQFILSSKKLLLSDSGFYLCAWTDDRENSPLHFGNGTRLTVT.